This passage covers 4 T cell receptor beta chains from one sample sequenced in a study of T cell responses to AZD1222 COVID-19 vaccine. Here immunoSEQ multiplex PCR was the method, and the copy in TCRdb shows in-frame clones only, minus some. The profile shows around 150,000 clones, 94% of them singletons. The sample was peripheral blood, taken on day 0 of AZD1222 vaccination. The receptors shown here come from an adult in good health.

The V gene is TRBV18, the J gene TRBJ1-1; no firm D call. The germline V gene has CDR1 KGHSH and CDR2 LQKENI. Trimming shortened V by 0 bases and J by 11 bases, and 19 bases separated the two germline ends. The length of the CDR3 is 15 residues. The CDR3 reads CASSPPSEGRVMAFF. CDR3 DNA: TGTGCCAGCTCACCACCTTCGGAGGGTCGAGTAATGGCTTTCTTT.

The chain links TRBV6-6 to TRBJ2-1, with 7 bases that match TRBD2. This CDR3 spans 14 amino acids. V dropped 6 bases and J dropped 8; count of bases not matched to a gene: 10. Looked up from germline, CDR1 is MNHNY and CDR2 is SVGAGI (reference sequence). In DNA, the CDR3 is TGTGCCAGCAGCCTAACTAGCGTTGGGGATGAGCAGTTCTTC. Translating gives CASSLTSVGDEQFF.

This clone has just one count. The chain uses TRBV7-6 and TRBJ2-1; D not certain. V lost 5 bases, J lost 8 bases, and 16 bases lay in between. The CDR3 runs to 14 residues. CDR1 is SGHVS, CDR2 FNYEAQ, per germline. The CDR3 here is CASSQRKGIDEQFF. In DNA form, the CDR3 reads TGTGCCAGCAGCCAACGAAAAGGAATCGATGAGCAGTTCTTC.

The J gene is TRBJ1-1, the V gene TRBV7-6; TRBD1 aligns across 7 bases. The ends lost 4 bases at V and 0 bases at J; junction bases unmatched: 5. Germline values: CDR1 SGHVS, CDR2 FNYEAQ. CDR3 size: 15 residues. The CDR3 spells CASSSWTGMNTEAFF. For the CDR3, the DNA is TGTGCCAGCAGCTCGTGGACAGGCATGAACACTGAAGCTTTCTTT.